Listed here is a single T cell receptor beta chain. These data belong to a study of blood T cell repertoires in COVID-19. About the research overall: Nucleic acid was either cDNA or gDNA, and it came from T cells, B-cell-depleted T cells, or PBMCs.

There are 11 residues in the CDR3. Deletions cut 4 bases from V and 8 bases from J, with 11 bases between. Germline assignment: CDR1 SQVTM and CDR2 ANQGSEA. TCRdb's table, derived via immunoSEQ multiplex PCR, lists solely in-frame clones and lacks some. The sample comprises around 440,000 clones, approximately 88% of which are singletons, and around 12% rests with the top ten. The chain is built from TRBV29-1 and TRBJ1-2; D is uncertain. Sequenced material: peripheral blood. The clonotype was recovered from a woman in her forties or fifties with COVID-19, enrolled during active disease. DNA for the CDR3: TGCAGCGTTGGAAGAGATTTGGGCTACACCTTC. Residues: CSVGRDLGYTF. The variable domain in full, completed from reference TRBV29-1 and TRBJ1-2, reads SAVISQKPSRDICQRGTSLTIQCQVDSQVTMMFWYRQQPGQSLTLIATANQGSEATYESGFVIDKFPISRPNLTFSTLTVSNMSPEDSSIYLCSVGRDLGYTFGSGTRLTVV.